Sequencing of this T cell receptor (beta chain) was carried out in a study of blood T cells in healthy people across ages (dated by TCRdb to between 2014 and 2016). For the study in its entirety: In model experiments, template switching captured about one uniquely barcoded TCR beta cDNA molecule for every two T cells. The donors were divided into four age groups: young (average around 15 years), middle-aged (roughly 42), aged (approximately 59) and long-lived (nearly 85). Donors of different ages were randomly distributed across sequencing lanes to avoid experimental bias. For two donors (one aged 18 to 30 and one aged 80 or older), the study analyzed two additional independent replicas of 1 million unique cDNA reads from the same blood draw. The study measured age-related changes in TCR beta repertoire diversity using deep sequencing normalized with unique cDNA molecular identifiers. Findings and caveats that apply to the study as a whole: Observed TCR beta diversity per million T cells fell roughly linearly with age, and a significant reduction was already apparent by age around 36. Observed TCR beta diversity correlated strongly with the percentage of naive T cells measured by flow cytometry. Bulk unsorted PBMC profiling prevented conclusive comparison of naive and antigen-experienced compartments. Estimates of total diversity based on one million sequenced T cells were regarded as lower bounds and as underestimates. Compared with the aged group, the long-lived group had more naive CD4+ T cells, fewer expanded clones and increased TCR diversity, suggesting age selection. Because donor CMV infection status was unknown, age-related changes in expanded clonotypes were potentially confounded.

The roughly 42 donors, aged 6 to 90 years, were systemically healthy Caucasian individuals from Russia. Around 9.7 milliliters of peripheral blood were collected from each donor into EDTA-treated Vacutainer tubes. Ficoll-Paque density-gradient centrifugation was used to isolate PBMCs, with at least 6.5 million per sample. Total RNA, at least 5.5 micrograms per sample, was extracted from PBMCs with Trizol reagent. The percentages of naive CD45RAhigh/CD27high T cells were determined by flow cytometry on a PBMC aliquot from every donor. This clonotype was picked up a small number of times. The antigen this receptor binds is unknown. No quality values exist for individual bases; no much larger clone is one base distant. Libraries were made using 5' RACE. Sequencing instrument: Illumina HiSeq 2500. A second PCR of roughly 7 to 11 cycles was performed with a sample-barcoded 5' primer and a J-beta primer mix. A template-switch 5' adaptor carrying 12 random nucleotides introduced a unique molecular identifier onto each TCR beta cDNA molecule. Each sample yielded at least 3 million CDR3-containing paired-end reads. The Mint cDNA synthesis kit, primed by a TRBC-specific oligonucleotide, was used to synthesize first-strand cDNA from all RNA. All cDNA was treated with uracil-DNA glycosylase and then went through a first 18-cycle PCR with the universal primers M1SS and BC2_uni_R. The paper's data handling went like this. For normalization, 1 million high-quality reads, each with a distinct molecular identifier, were randomly selected from each sample. Reads with shared molecular identifiers were discarded instead of being binned into consensus sequences. MiTCR, with a Q25 quality threshold and the strictest error-elimination algorithm, was used for CDR3 identification, clonotype clustering and error correction. A nonparametric unseen species model with Euler transformation was used to estimate a lower bound on total TCR beta diversity. TCRdb's own reprocessing of the public reads used fastp at Q25 and MiXCR and kept productive beta chains. Duplicate CDR3 protein sequences are folded into a single record with the most common DNA and genes. The V and J calls come from TCRdb's annotation, not from the publication. The sample includes hundreds of thousands of distinct CDR3 sequences, with about 56% observed a single time. Of the sample, 20% to 30% falls within the top ten clones.

This clonotype originated in a man between 35 and 55 years old in good health. Input material: blood.

In nucleotides, the sequence is TGTGCCAGCAGCCAAGGGGGACTAGCGGGGGGTAGGGAGACCCAGTACTTC. Protein translation: CASSQGGLAGGRETQYF. The rearrangement combines TRBV4-2 with TRBJ2-5; TRBD2 agrees with 15 junctional bases. From cysteine to phenylalanine, the CDR3 is 17 amino acids long. CDR3 DNA is the only sequence kept; it has 51 bases, read in frame from the first base. V and J are trimmed by 1 base and 5 bases, and the gene matches miss 5 bases of the junction. According to the germline V gene, CDR1 reads LGHNA and CDR2 reads YNFKEQ.